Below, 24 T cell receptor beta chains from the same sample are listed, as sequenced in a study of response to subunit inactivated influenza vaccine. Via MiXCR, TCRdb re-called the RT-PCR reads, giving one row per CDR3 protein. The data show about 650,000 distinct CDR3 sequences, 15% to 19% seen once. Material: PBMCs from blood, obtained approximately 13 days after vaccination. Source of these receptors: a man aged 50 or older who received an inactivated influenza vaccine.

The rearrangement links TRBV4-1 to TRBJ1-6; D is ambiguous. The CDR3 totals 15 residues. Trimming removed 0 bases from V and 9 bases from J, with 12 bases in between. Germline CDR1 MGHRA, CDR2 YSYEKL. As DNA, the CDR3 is TGCGCCAGCAGCCAAGATCAATGGCGAGGTTCACCCCTCCACTTT. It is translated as CASSQDQWRGSPLHF.

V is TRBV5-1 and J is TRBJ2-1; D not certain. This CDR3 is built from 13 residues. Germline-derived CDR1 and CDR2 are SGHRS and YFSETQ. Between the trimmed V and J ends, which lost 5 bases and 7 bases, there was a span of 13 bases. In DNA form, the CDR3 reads TGCGCCAGCAGTTGGCGGTCCGTAAATGAGCAGTTCTTC. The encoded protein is CASSWRSVNEQFF.

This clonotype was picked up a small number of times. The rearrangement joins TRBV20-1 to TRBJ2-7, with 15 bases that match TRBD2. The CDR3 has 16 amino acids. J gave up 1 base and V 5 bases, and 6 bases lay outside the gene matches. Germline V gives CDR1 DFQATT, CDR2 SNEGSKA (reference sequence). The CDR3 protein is CSASGTSGRRSYEQYF. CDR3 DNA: TGCAGTGCTTCGGGGACTAGCGGGAGGCGTTCCTACGAGCAGTACTTC.

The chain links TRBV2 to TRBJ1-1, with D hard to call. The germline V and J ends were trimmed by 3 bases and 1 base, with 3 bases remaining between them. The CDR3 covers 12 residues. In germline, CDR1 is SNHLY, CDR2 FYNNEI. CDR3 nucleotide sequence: TGTGCCAGCAGTGAGCGGAACACTGAAGCTTTCTTT. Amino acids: CASSERNTEAFF.

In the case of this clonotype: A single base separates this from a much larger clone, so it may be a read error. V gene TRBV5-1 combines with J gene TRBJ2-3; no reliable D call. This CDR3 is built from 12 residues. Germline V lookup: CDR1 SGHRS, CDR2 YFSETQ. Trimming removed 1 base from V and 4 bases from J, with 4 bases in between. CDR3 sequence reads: CASSLKADTQYF. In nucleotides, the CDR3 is TGCGCCAGCAGCTTGAAGGCAGATACGCAGTATTTT.

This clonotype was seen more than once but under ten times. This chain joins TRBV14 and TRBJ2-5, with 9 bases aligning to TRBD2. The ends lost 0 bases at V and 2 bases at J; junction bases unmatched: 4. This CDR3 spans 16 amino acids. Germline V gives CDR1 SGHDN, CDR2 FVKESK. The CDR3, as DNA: TGTGCCAGCAGCCAAGATGCGAGCGGGGGGCAAGAGACCCAGTACTTC. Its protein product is CASSQDASGGQETQYF.

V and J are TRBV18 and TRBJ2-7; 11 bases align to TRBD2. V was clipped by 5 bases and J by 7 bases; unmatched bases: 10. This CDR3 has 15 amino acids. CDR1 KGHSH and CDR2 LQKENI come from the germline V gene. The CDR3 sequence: CASSSTSGSVGEQYF. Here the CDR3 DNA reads TGTGCCAGCTCAAGCACTAGCGGGAGCGTTGGGGAGCAGTACTTC.

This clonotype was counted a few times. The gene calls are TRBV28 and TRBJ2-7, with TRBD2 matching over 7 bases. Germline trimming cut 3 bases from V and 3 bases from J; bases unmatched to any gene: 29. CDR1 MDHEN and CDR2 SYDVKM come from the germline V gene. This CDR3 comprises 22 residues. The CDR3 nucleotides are TGTGCCAGCAGTTTCAGACCCTCCCCTCAAACCCGGATGACTAGCCCGGACTACGAGCAGTACTTC. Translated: CASSFRPSPQTRMTSPDYEQYF. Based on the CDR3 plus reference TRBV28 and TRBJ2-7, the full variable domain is DVKVTQSSRYLVKRTGEKVFLECVQDMDHENMFWYRQDPGLGLRLIYFSYDVKMKEKGDIPEGYSVSREKKERFSLILESASTNQTSMYLCASSFRPSPQTRMTSPDYEQYFGPGTRLTVT.

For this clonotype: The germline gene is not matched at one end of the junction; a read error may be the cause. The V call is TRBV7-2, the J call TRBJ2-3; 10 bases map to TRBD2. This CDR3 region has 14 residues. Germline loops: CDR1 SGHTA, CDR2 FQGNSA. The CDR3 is CASSIAGGTDTQYF. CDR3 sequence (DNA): TGTGCCAGCAGCATAGCGGGGGGAACAGATACGCAGTATTTT.

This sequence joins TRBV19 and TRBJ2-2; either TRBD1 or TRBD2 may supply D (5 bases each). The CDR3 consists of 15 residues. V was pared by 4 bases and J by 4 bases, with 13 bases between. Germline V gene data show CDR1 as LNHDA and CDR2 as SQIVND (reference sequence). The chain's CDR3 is CASSTKTRGTGELFF. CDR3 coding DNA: TGTGCCAGTAGTACCAAAACGAGGGGCACCGGGGAGCTGTTTTTT.

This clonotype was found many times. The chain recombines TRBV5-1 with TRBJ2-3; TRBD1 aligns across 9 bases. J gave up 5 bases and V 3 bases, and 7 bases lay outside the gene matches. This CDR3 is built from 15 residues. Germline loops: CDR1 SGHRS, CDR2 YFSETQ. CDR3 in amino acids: CASSSNRGRKDTQYF. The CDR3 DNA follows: TGCGCCAGCAGCTCGAACAGGGGGCGGAAAGATACGCAGTATTTT.

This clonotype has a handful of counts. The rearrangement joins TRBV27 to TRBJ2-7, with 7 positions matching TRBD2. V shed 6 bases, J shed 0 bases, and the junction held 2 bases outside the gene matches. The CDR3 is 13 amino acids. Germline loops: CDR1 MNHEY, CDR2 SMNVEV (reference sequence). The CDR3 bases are TGTGCCAGCAGACTAGCGAACTCCTACGAGCAGTACTTC. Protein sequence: CASRLANSYEQYF.

CDR3 region: CASSLGAGWDNEQFF. The CDR3 coding sequence is TGTGCCAGCAGTTTGGGGGCAGGGTGGGACAATGAGCAGTTCTTC. The chain employs TRBV27 and TRBJ2-1; maybe TRBD1 (6 bases). The CDR3 consists of 15 residues. Germline assignment: CDR1 MNHEY and CDR2 SMNVEV (reference sequence). V was clipped by 3 bases and J by 5 bases, with 14 bases between them.

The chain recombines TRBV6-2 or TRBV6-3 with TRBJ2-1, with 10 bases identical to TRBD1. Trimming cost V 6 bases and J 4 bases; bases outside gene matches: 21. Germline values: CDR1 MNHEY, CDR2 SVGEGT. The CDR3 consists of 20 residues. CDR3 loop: CASSLTPPTGGKGGYNEQFF. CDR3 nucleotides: TGTGCCAGCAGCTTGACCCCCCCGACAGGGGGCAAGGGTGGATACAATGAGCAGTTCTTC.

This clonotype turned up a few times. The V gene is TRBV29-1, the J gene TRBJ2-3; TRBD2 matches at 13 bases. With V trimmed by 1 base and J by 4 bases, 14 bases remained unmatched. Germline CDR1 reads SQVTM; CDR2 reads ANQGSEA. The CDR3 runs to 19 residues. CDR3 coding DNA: TGCAGCGTTGAAGGGTCCGGGAGGACTAGCGGGAGACTAGCAGATACGCAGTATTTT. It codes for CSVEGSGRTSGRLADTQYF.

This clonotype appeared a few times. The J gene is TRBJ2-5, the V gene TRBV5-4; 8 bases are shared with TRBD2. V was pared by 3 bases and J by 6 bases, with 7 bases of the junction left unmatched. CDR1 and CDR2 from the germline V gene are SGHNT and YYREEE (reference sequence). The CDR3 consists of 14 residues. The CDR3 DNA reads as TGTGCCAGCAGCTCGGGAGGGGCCGGGAAGACCCAGTACTTC. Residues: CASSSGGAGKTQYF.

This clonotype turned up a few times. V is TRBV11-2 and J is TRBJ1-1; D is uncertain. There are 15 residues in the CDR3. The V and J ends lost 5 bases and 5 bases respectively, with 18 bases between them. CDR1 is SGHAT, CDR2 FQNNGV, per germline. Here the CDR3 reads CASSEPKVQWTEAFF. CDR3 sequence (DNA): TGTGCCAGCAGCGAGCCTAAGGTGCAGTGGACTGAAGCTTTCTTT.

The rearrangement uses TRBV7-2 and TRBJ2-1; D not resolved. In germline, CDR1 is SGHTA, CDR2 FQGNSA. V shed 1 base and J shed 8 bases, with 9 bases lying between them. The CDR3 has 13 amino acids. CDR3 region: CASSLGHTYEQFF. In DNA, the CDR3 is TGTGCCAGCAGCTTAGGACATACGTATGAGCAGTTCTTC.

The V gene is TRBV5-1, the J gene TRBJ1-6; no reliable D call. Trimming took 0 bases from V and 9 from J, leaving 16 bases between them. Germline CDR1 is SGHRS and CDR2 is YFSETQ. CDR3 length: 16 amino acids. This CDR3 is CASSLVGVGGASPLHF. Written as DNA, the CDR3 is TGCGCCAGCAGCTTGGTTGGGGTGGGTGGTGCTTCACCCCTCCACTTT.

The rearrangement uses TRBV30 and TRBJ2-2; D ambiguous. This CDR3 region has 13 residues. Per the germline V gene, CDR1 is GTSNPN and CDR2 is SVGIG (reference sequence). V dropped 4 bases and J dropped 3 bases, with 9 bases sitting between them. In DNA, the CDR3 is TGTGCCTGGAAGTTGTTATACACCGGGGAGCTGTTTTTT. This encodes CAWKLLYTGELFF.

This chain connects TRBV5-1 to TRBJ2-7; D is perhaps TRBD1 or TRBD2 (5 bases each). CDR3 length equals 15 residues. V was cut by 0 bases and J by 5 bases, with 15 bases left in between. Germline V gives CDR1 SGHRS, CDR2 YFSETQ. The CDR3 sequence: CASSLGLRGFDEQYF. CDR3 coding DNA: TGCGCCAGCAGCTTGGGACTCCGGGGCTTCGACGAGCAGTACTTC.

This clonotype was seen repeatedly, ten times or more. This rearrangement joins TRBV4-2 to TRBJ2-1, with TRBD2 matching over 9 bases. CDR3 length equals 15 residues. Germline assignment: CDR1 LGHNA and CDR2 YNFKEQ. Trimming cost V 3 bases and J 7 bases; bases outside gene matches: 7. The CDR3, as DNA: TGTGCCAGCAGCCAGTTAGCGGGAGTTGTTAATGAGCAGTTCTTC. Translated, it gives CASSQLAGVVNEQFF.

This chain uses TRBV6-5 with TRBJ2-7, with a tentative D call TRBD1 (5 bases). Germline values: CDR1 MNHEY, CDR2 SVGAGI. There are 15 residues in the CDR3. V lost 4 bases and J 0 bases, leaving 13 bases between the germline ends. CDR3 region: CASSSRTPSSYEQYF. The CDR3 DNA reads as TGTGCCAGCAGTTCCCGGACACCGAGCTCCTACGAGCAGTACTTC.

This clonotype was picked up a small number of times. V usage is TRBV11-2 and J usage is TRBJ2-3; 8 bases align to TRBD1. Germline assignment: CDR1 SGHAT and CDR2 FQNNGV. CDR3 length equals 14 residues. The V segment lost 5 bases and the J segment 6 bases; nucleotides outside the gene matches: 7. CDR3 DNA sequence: TGTGCCAGCAGCCCGATAAGGACAGGGGATACGCAGTATTTT. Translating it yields CASSPIRTGDTQYF.